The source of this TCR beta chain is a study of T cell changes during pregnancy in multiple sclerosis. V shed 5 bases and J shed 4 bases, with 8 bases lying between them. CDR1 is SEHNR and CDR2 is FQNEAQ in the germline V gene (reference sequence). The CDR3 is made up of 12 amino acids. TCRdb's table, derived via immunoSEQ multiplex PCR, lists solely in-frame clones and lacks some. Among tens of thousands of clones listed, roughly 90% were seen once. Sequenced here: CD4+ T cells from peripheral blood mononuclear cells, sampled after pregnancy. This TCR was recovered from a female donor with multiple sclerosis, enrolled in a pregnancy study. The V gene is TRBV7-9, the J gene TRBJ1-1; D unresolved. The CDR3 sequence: CASSHPGTEAFF. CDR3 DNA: TGTGCCAGCAGCCATCCGGGCACTGAAGCTTTCTTT.